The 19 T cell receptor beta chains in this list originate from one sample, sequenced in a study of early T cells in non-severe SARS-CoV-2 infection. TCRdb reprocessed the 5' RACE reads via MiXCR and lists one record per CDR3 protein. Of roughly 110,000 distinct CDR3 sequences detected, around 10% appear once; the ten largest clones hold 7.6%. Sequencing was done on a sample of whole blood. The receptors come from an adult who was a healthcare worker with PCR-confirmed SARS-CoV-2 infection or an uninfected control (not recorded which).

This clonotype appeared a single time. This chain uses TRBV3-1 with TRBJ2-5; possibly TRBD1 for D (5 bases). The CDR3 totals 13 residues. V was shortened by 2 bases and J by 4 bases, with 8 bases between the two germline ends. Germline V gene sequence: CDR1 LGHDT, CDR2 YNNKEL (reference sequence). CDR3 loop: CASSQWGGETQYF. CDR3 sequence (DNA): TGTGCCAGCAGCCAATGGGGCGGAGAGACCCAGTACTTC.

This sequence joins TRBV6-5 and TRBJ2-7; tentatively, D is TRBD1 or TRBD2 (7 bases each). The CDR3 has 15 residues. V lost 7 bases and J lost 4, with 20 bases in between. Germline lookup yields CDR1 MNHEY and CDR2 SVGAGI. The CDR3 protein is CASTEGPGGGYEQYF. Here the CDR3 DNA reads TGTGCCAGCACCGAAGGGCCAGGGGGAGGGTACGAGCAGTACTTC.

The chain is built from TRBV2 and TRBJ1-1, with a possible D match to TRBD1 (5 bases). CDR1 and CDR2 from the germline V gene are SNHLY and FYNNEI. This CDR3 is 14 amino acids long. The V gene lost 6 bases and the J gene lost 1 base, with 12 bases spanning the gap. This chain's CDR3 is CASRPRGQNTEAFF. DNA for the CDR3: TGTGCCAGCAGGCCGAGGGGTCAGAACACTGAAGCTTTCTTT.

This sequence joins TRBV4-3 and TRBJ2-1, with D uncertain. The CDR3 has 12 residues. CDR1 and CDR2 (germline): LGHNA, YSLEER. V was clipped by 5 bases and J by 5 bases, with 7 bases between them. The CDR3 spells CASSRRDNEQFF. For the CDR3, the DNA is TGCGCCAGCAGCAGAAGAGACAATGAGCAGTTCTTC.

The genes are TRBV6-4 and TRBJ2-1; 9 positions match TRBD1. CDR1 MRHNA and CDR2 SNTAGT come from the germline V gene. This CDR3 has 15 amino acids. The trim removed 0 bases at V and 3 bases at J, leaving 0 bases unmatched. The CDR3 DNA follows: TGTGCCAGCAGTGACTCGACAGGGGGCTACAATGAGCAGTTCTTC. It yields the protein CASSDSTGGYNEQFF.

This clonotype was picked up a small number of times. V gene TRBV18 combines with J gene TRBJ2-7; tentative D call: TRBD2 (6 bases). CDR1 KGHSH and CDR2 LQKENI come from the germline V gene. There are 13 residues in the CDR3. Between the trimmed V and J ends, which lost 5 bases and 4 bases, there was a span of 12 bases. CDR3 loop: CASSAAGLYEQYF. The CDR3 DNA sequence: TGTGCCAGCTCAGCGGCGGGGTTATACGAGCAGTACTTC.

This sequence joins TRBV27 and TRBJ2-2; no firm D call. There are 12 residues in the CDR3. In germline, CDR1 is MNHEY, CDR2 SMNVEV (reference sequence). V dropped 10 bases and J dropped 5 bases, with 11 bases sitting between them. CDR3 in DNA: TGTGCCACCAGAGACTTTACCGGGGAGCTGTTTTTT. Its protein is CATRDFTGELFF.

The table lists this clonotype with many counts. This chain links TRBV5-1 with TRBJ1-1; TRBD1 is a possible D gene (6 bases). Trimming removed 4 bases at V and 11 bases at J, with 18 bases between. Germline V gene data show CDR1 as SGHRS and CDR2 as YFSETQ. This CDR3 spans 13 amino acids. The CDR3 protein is CASSGGQPLMAFF. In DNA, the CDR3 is TGCGCCAGCAGCGGAGGACAGCCCCTTATGGCTTTCTTT.

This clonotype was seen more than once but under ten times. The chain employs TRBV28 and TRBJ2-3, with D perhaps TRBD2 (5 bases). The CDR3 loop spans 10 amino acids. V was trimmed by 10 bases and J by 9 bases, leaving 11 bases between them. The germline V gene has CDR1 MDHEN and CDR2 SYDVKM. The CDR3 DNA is TGTGCCACCGGGAAAGGCACGCAGTATTTT. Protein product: CATGKGTQYF.

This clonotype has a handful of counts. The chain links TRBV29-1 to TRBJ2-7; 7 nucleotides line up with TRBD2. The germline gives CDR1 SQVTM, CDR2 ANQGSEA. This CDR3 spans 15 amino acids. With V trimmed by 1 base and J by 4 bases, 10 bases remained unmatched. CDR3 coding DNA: TGCAGCGTTGAAGTCCTGGCGGGAGCCTTTTACGAGCAGTACTTC. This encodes CSVEVLAGAFYEQYF.

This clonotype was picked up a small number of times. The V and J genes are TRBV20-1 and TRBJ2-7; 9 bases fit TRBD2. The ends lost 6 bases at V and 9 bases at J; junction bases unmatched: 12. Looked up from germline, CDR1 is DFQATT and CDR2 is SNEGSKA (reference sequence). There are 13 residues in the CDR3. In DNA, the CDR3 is TGCAGTGCACCGGGACTAGCCGACGTAGGGCAGTACTTC. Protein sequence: CSAPGLADVGQYF.

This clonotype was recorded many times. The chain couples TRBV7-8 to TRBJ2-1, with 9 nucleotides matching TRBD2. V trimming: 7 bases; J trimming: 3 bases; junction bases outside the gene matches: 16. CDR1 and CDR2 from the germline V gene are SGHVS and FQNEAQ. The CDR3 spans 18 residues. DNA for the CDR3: TGTGCCAGCACCCTCCAGAGTAGCGGGAGTTATGTCTACAATGAGCAGTTCTTC. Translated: CASTLQSSGSYVYNEQFF.

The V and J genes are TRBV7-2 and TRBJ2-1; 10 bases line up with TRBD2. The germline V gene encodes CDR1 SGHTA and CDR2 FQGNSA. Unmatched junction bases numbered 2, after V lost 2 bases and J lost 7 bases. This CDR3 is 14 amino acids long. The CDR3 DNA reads TGTGCCAGCAGCTTACTAGCGGGAGTAAATGAGCAGTTCTTC. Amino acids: CASSLLAGVNEQFF. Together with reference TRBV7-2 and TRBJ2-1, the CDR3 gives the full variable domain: GAGVSQSPSNKVTEKGKDVELRCDPISGHTALYWYRQSLGQGLEFLIYFQGNSAPDKSGLPSDRFSAERTGGSVSTLTIQRTQQEDSAVYLCASSLLAGVNEQFFGPGTRLTVL.

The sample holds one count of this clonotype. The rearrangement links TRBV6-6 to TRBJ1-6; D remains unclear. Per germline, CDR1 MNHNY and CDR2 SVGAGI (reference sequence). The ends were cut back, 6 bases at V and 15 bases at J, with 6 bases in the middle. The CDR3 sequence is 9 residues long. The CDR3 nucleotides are TGTGCCAGCAGGCAGCTCCTCCACTTT. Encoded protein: CASRQLLHF.

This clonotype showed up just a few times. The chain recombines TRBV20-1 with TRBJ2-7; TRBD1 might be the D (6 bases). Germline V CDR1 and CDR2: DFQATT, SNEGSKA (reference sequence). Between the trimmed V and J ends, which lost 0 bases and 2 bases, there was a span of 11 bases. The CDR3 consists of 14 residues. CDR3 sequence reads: CSARDADRAYEQYF. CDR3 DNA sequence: TGCAGTGCTAGAGATGCGGACAGAGCCTACGAGCAGTACTTC.

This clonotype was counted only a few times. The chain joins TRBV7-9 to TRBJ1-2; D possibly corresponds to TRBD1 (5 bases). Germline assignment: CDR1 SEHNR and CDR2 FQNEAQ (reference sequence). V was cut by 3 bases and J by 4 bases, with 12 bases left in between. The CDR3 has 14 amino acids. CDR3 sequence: CASSFAGLLYGYTF. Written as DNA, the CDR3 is TGTGCCAGCAGCTTTGCAGGGCTCCTCTATGGCTACACCTTC.

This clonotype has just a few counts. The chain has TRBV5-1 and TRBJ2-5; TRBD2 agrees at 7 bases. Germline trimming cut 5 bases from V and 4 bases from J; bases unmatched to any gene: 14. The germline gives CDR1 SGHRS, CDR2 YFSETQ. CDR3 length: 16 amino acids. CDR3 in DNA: TGCGCCAGCAGTCCCGGAGGGGCGGGAGTAGGAGAGACCCAGTACTTC. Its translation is CASSPGGAGVGETQYF.

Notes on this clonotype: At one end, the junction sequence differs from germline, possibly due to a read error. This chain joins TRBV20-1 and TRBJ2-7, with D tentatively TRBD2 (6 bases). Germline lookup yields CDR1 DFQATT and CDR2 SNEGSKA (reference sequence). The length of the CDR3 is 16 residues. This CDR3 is CSARRKGLPVVYELYF. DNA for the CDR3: TGCAGTGCCCGACGAAAGGGACTGCCCGTGGTCTACGAGCTGTACTTC.

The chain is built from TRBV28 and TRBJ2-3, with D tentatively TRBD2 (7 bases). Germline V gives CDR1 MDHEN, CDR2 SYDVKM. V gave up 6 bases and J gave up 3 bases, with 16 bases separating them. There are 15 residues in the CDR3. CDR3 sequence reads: CASSPRGLGTDTQYF. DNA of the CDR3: TGTGCCAGCAGCCCGCGGGGGCTTGGGACAGATACGCAGTATTTT.